This TCR beta chain came from a study of tissue T cells after allogeneic stem cell transplantation. The repertoire was sequenced with immunoSEQ multiplex PCR; TCRdb's copy has only in-frame clones and lacks some. The table includes some 5,000 clones, about 82% detected once. The length of the CDR3 is 17 residues. With 1 base removed from V and 1 base from J, the gap between germline ends came to 16 bases. Germline loops: CDR1 MNHNS, CDR2 SASEGT. The specimen was blood, collected before transplantation. The TCR originated in a man between 40 and 70 years old who later had graft-versus-host disease after an allogeneic stem cell transplant. The chain has TRBV6-1 and TRBJ2-5; perhaps D is TRBD1 or TRBD2 (6 bases each). As DNA, the CDR3 is TGTGCCAGCAGTGAAGGGGGGCGGGGAGGATTCCAAGAGACCCAGTACTTC. Its translation is CASSEGGRGGFQETQYF.